The 22 T cell receptor beta chains presented below share a single source sample, sequenced in a study of long-term antiretroviral therapy in people with HIV. immunoSEQ v3.0 was run at survey level. Using immunoSEQ multiplex PCR, the repertoire was profiled, and TCRdb retains in-frame clones only, with some absent. The sample has some 1,800 clones, around nine tenths seen once. The specimen comprised unsorted PBMCs, sampled 0.7 years after starting antiretroviral therapy. Receptors were obtained from a woman aged 45-60 years with HIV.

This clone showed up just once. This sequence joins TRBV16 and TRBJ2-1; tentatively, D is TRBD1 or TRBD2 (6 bases each). Germline-derived CDR1 and CDR2 are KGHSY and FQNENV. The CDR3 covers 16 residues. Trimming cost V 2 bases and J 12 bases, with 23 bases left between them. The CDR3 here is CASSQTQRGDPEGQFF. In DNA form, the CDR3 reads TGTGCCAGCAGCCAAACCCAAAGGGGGGACCCTGAGGGGCAGTTCTTC.

The V gene is TRBV2, the J gene TRBJ2-3; 14 nucleotides match TRBD2. The CDR3 is 19 residues long. V was pared by 6 bases and J by 0 bases, with 11 bases of the junction left unmatched. In germline, CDR1 is SNHLY, CDR2 FYNNEI. CDR3 amino acids: CASRRTSGGKSRSTDTQYF. For the CDR3, the DNA is TGTGCCAGCAGGCGGACTAGCGGGGGGAAAAGTAGGAGCACAGATACGCAGTATTTT.

This sequence joins TRBV6-1 and TRBJ2-7; the D gene could be TRBD1 or TRBD2 (5 bases each). Germline V CDR1 and CDR2: MNHNS, SASEGT. Deletions cut 10 bases from V and 0 bases from J, with 19 bases between. The CDR3 loop spans 15 amino acids. CDR3 DNA: TGTGCCACCCGAAGAGGTGGGGGATCCTCCTACGAGCAGTACTTC. It encodes CATRRGGGSSYEQYF.

The chain has TRBV5-6 and TRBJ2-7; no reliable D call. Trimming took 0 bases from V and 3 from J, leaving 10 bases between them. Per germline, CDR1 SGHDT and CDR2 YYEEEE. CDR3 length equals 14 residues. The DNA for the CDR3 is TGTGCCAGCAGCTTGGTGGGCGGCAGCTACGAGCAGTACTTC. Its translation is CASSLVGGSYEQYF.

V is TRBV2 and J is TRBJ2-5, with D possibly TRBD1 on 5 matching bases. The V end lost 6 bases, the J end lost 5 bases, and 16 bases lay between the germline ends. The V gene's germline CDR1 is SNHLY and CDR2 FYNNEI. This CDR3 has 14 amino acids. CDR3 sequence: CASRPVGEVETQYF. CDR3 sequence (DNA): TGTGCCAGCAGACCAGTAGGGGAAGTGGAGACCCAGTACTTC.

This rearrangement joins TRBV19 to TRBJ1-1; 9 nucleotides agree with TRBD1. J was trimmed by 3 bases and V by 4 bases; bases with no gene match: 12. The CDR3 is 17 amino acids. CDR1 and CDR2 (germline): LNHDA, SQIVND (reference sequence). In DNA form, the CDR3 reads TGTGCCAGTAGTAGCCCCCGACAGGGGGGGAAGGACACTGAAGCTTTCTTT. Protein product: CASSSPRQGGKDTEAFF.

This clone was seen just once. This sequence joins TRBV2 and TRBJ1-5; 9 bases line up with TRBD1. The germline gives CDR1 SNHLY, CDR2 FYNNEI. The CDR3 is 16 residues long. The ends lost 3 bases at V and 5 bases at J; junction bases unmatched: 8. This CDR3 reads CASSELGQGEDQPQHF. The DNA for the CDR3 is TGTGCCAGCAGTGAGCTGGGACAGGGAGAGGATCAGCCCCAGCATTTT.

The chain uses TRBV6-5 and TRBJ2-6, with D possibly TRBD1 on 6 matching bases. V dropped 10 bases and J dropped 4 bases, with 14 bases sitting between them. There are 14 residues in the CDR3. CDR1 MNHEY and CDR2 SVGAGI come from the germline V gene. The CDR3 loop reads CAIAQGRGANVLTF. CDR3 DNA: TGTGCCATCGCCCAGGGGCGAGGGGCCAACGTCCTGACTTTC.

The J gene is TRBJ2-2, the V gene TRBV25-1, with unresolved D. This CDR3 comprises 13 residues. Per germline, CDR1 MGHDK and CDR2 SYGVNS. Between the trimmed V and J ends, which lost 2 bases and 6 bases, there was a span of 7 bases. The CDR3 protein is CASSEIMAGELFF. CDR3 bases: TGTGCCAGCAGTGAAATTATGGCCGGGGAGCTGTTTTTT.

The J gene is TRBJ2-2, the V gene TRBV9; D uncertain. CDR1 is SGDLS, CDR2 YYNGEE, per germline. The V and J ends lost 0 bases and 5 bases respectively, with 8 bases between them. The CDR3 runs to 14 residues. The CDR3 region has the DNA TGTGCCAGCAGCGTAGATAGTTTAACCGGGGAGCTGTTTTTT. Translating gives CASSVDSLTGELFF.

The rearrangement links TRBV30 to TRBJ2-7, with D possibly TRBD1 on 5 matching bases. The CDR3 has 12 amino acids. The germline CDR1 and CDR2 sequences are GTSNPN and SVGIG (reference sequence). Trimming removed 3 bases from V and 2 bases from J, with 8 bases in between. CDR3 coding DNA: TGTGCCTGGAGCAGGGAAACCTACGAGCAGTACTTC. Its translation: CAWSRETYEQYF.

A word on this clone: At one of its ends the junction is not consistent with the germline gene, which may arise from a read error. This rearrangement joins TRBV7-7 to TRBJ2-2; D remains unclear. Germline values: CDR1 SSHAT, CDR2 FNYEAQ (reference sequence). This CDR3 comprises 15 residues. This CDR3 reads CASTKSPGGTGELFF. CDR3 DNA sequence: TGTGCTAGCACCAAAAGTCCCGGTGGGACCGGGGAGCTGTTTTTT.

In DNA, the CDR3 is TGCAGCGTTGAGGGCAGGGAGGATAATGAAAAACTGTTTTTT. It codes for CSVEGREDNEKLFF. The chain carries TRBV29-1 and TRBJ1-4, with a weak D call TRBD1 (5 bases). V was cut by 3 bases and J by 4 bases, with 12 bases left in between. The V gene's germline CDR1 is SQVTM and CDR2 ANQGSEA. The CDR3 consists of 14 residues.

This clone has a single count. The V gene is TRBV14, the J gene TRBJ2-3, with D perhaps TRBD2 (7 bases). Germline CDR1 and CDR2: SGHDN and FVKESK. The CDR3 loop spans 17 amino acids. The V gene lost 6 bases and the J gene lost 2 bases, with 21 bases spanning the gap. CDR3 DNA: TGTGCCAGCAGTACCCCCGGGGGGCAAATCGACACAGATACGCAGTATTTT. Its protein product is CASSTPGGQIDTDTQYF.

CDR3 protein: CASSQADRNTEAFF. In nucleotides, the CDR3 is TGTGCCAGCAGCCAAGCGGACCGGAACACTGAAGCTTTCTTT. The rearrangement links TRBV4-2 to TRBJ1-1; no firm D call. The V gene's germline CDR1 is LGHNA and CDR2 YNFKEQ. The V gene lost 1 base and the J gene lost 1 base, with 7 bases spanning the gap. The CDR3 is 14 amino acids.

This clone was seen just once. The V and J genes are TRBV30 and TRBJ1-2; the match to TRBD1 covers 8 bases. The CDR3 consists of 12 residues. V lost 5 bases to trimming and J lost 8 bases; unmatched junction nucleotides: 7. Germline V gene data show CDR1 as GTSNPN and CDR2 as SVGIG (reference sequence). The CDR3 DNA sequence: TGTGCCTGGGTCCGACAGGGGCGAGGCTACACCTTC. It encodes CAWVRQGRGYTF.

The chain has TRBV5-4 and TRBJ2-1, with a possible D match to TRBD2 (6 bases). Germline V lookup: CDR1 SGHNT, CDR2 YYREEE (reference sequence). The CDR3 spans 14 residues. V was clipped by 5 bases and J by 7 bases, with 16 bases between them. Here the CDR3 DNA reads TGTGCCAGCAGTATGGGACTTTCTCGGAATGAGCAGTTCTTC. This translates into CASSMGLSRNEQFF.

The rearrangement joins TRBV15 to TRBJ2-3; maybe TRBD2 (5 bases). V was cut by 0 bases and J by 1 base, with 8 bases left in between. CDR3 length: 15 residues. Germline V gene lookup returns CDR1 LNHNV and CDR2 YYDKDF (reference sequence). The CDR3 DNA is TGTGCCACCAGCAGAGACCTAGCCGGCACAGATACGCAGTATTTT. Translated, it gives CATSRDLAGTDTQYF.

Only one count was recorded for this clone. The J gene is TRBJ1-2, the V gene TRBV7-2; no definite D call. This CDR3 contains 16 residues. Germline V CDR1 and CDR2: SGHTA, FQGNSA. V gave up 5 bases and J gave up 4 bases, with 20 bases separating them. The CDR3 DNA sequence: TGTGCCAGCAGCCATGCCGGAGACGGAAAGACCTATGGCTACACCTTC. Its protein is CASSHAGDGKTYGYTF.

For the CDR3, the DNA is TGTGCCACCAACTCAGGGGTCTCCTACGAGCAGTACTTC. Residues: CATNSGVSYEQYF. V and J are TRBV30 and TRBJ2-7; perhaps TRBD1 as D (6 bases). CDR1 is GTSNPN and CDR2 is SVGIG in the germline V gene (reference sequence). This CDR3 region has 13 residues. V was shortened by 8 bases and J by 0 bases, with 14 bases between the two germline ends. The variable domain in full, with the rest retrieved from reference TRBV30 and TRBJ2-7, is SQTIHQWPATLVQPVGSPLSLECTVEGTSNPNLYWYRQAAGRGLQLLFYSVGIGQISSEVPQNLSASRPQDRQFILSSKKLLLSDSGFYLCATNSGVSYEQYFGPGTRLTVT.

This chain links TRBV7-9 with TRBJ2-7; maybe TRBD1 (6 bases). CDR1 is SEHNR and CDR2 is FQNEAQ in the germline V gene (reference sequence). This CDR3 has 14 residues. V was shortened by 6 bases and J by 2 bases, with 14 bases between the two germline ends. The CDR3 DNA follows: TGTGCCAGCAGGACAGGACAGTTCCCCTACGAGCAGTACTTC. Translation gives CASRTGQFPYEQYF.

The chain recombines TRBV9 with TRBJ1-3; D gene unclear. V lost 0 bases and J 1 base, leaving 2 bases between the germline ends. The length of the CDR3 is 13 residues. Germline lookup yields CDR1 SGDLS and CDR2 YYNGEE. CDR3: CASSVESGNTIYF. The CDR3, as DNA: TGTGCCAGCAGCGTAGAGTCTGGAAACACCATATATTTT.